Listed here are 29 T cell receptor beta chains from one sample, sequenced in a study of beta chain features in type 1 diabetes. The sequenced template was cDNA made from the entire isolated RNA. Profiled with immunoSEQ multiplex PCR; TCRdb holds only in-frame clones, not every one. The sample has 310,000 or so clones, 7% to 9% seen once. Sequenced material: central memory CD4+ T cells from blood. These TCRs come from a woman under 30 in good health.

CDR3 in amino acids: CASRYTGVGELFF. The CDR3 coding sequence is TGTGCCAGCAGATACACAGGGGTCGGGGAGCTGTTTTTT. V is TRBV6-6 and J is TRBJ2-2; 7 bases are a match to TRBD1. Looked up from germline, CDR1 is MNHNY and CDR2 is SVGAGI (reference sequence). This CDR3 comprises 13 residues. J gave up 7 bases and V 6 bases, and 5 bases lay outside the gene matches.

This clone was seen only a few times. The J gene is TRBJ2-7, the V gene TRBV7-2; 9 nucleotides match TRBD2. CDR3 length: 15 amino acids. V dropped 0 bases and J dropped 4; count of bases not matched to a gene: 4. CDR1 and CDR2 (germline): SGHTA, FQGNSA. CDR3 region: CASSLAGREGYEQYF. The CDR3 nucleotides are TGTGCCAGCAGCTTAGCGGGGCGGGAGGGGTACGAGCAGTACTTC.

Concerning this clone: Other nucleotide sequences in the sample specify the same CDR3. J is TRBJ2-7 and V is TRBV7-2; no reliable D call. The CDR3 length is 12 residues. Germline CDR1 SGHTA, CDR2 FQGNSA. V lost 4 bases and J lost 0, with 4 bases in between. The CDR3 loop reads CASSSNSYEQYF. CDR3 sequence (DNA): TGTGCCAGCAGCTCCAACTCCTACGAGCAGTACTTC. The complete variable domain, with remaining parts taken from reference TRBV7-2 and TRBJ2-7, reads GAGVSQSPSNKVTEKGKDVELRCDPISGHTALYWYRQSLGQGLEFLIYFQGNSAPDKSGLPSDRFSAERTGGSVSTLTIQRTQQEDSAVYLCASSSNSYEQYFGPGTRLTVT.

This clone was counted a few times. This chain joins TRBV10-3 and TRBJ2-7, with 7 bases lining up with TRBD2. Germline lookup yields CDR1 ENHRY and CDR2 SYGVKD. The CDR3 has 13 amino acids. The V gene end was trimmed by 8 bases and the J gene end by 5 bases; junction bases not matched to a gene: 9. The CDR3 DNA reads as TGTGCCATCGGTTGGCGGGAGTACGACGAGCAGTACTTC. Its translation: CAIGWREYDEQYF.

This chain joins TRBV29-1 and TRBJ2-7; D is ambiguous. Per germline, CDR1 SQVTM and CDR2 ANQGSEA. The CDR3 is 14 residues long. The V gene lost 5 bases and the J gene lost 0 bases, with 14 bases spanning the gap. The CDR3 DNA sequence: TGCAGCGTTTCAATCGCAGTTACCTCCTACGAGCAGTACTTC. It encodes CSVSIAVTSYEQYF.

In its sample, this clone was seen many times. The rearrangement links TRBV7-2 to TRBJ2-2; D is unresolved. Germline CDR1 SGHTA, CDR2 FQGNSA. Trimming stripped 1 base from V and 9 bases from J, with 3 bases between. This CDR3 contains 11 residues. Written as DNA, the CDR3 is TGTGCCAGCAGCTTAGGGCGGGAGCTGTTTTTT. It translates to CASSLGRELFF.

The rearrangement uses TRBV2 and TRBJ1-5; TRBD1 matches 9 bases. Germline CDR1 and CDR2: SNHLY and FYNNEI. This CDR3 comprises 14 residues. With V trimmed by 6 bases and J by 2 bases, 2 bases remained unmatched. The CDR3 coding sequence is TGTGCCAGCAGACGGACAGGGGGCAATCAGCCCCAGCATTTT. Amino acids: CASRRTGGNQPQHF.

A few counts support this clone. The CDR3 region has the DNA TGTGCCAGCAGCCCGAAGCAGGGTAGCTCTGGAAACACCATATATTTT. This gives the protein CASSPKQGSSGNTIYF. The rearrangement uses TRBV4-2 and TRBJ1-3, with D possibly matching TRBD1 (5 bases). Germline CDR1 reads LGHNA; CDR2 reads YNFKEQ. CDR3 length: 16 amino acids. V was clipped by 4 bases and J by 0 bases, with 13 bases between them.

This clone occurred a few times. This rearrangement joins TRBV7-9 to TRBJ2-2; 9 bases fit TRBD2. Per germline, CDR1 SEHNR and CDR2 FQNEAQ (reference sequence). The junction had 11 bases not matched to a gene; V was cut back by 7 bases and J by 5 bases. The CDR3 runs to 16 residues. CDR3 DNA: TGTGCCAGCAAATATTCCTATAGCGGGAGTACCGGGGAGCTGTTTTTT. Translating gives CASKYSYSGSTGELFF.

This clone was recorded at least ten times. The chain links TRBV2 to TRBJ2-5; D ambiguous. V lost 6 bases, J lost 0 bases, and 5 bases lay in between. Germline V lookup: CDR1 SNHLY, CDR2 FYNNEI. The CDR3 spans 12 residues. CDR3 sequence (DNA): TGTGCCAGCAGGTGGTACCAAGAGACCCAGTACTTC. Protein product: CASRWYQETQYF.

This chain uses TRBV7-2 with TRBJ2-3, with 7 bases matching TRBD2. In germline, CDR1 is SGHTA, CDR2 FQGNSA. V dropped 2 bases and J dropped 6; count of bases not matched to a gene: 11. The CDR3 consists of 16 residues. The CDR3 sequence is CASSLWGGSPPDTQYF. The CDR3 DNA is TGTGCCAGCAGCTTATGGGGCGGGAGCCCGCCGGATACGCAGTATTTT.

The chain combines TRBV5-1 with TRBJ2-7, with 9 bases identical to TRBD1. The CDR3 loop spans 14 amino acids. Germline assignment: CDR1 SGHRS and CDR2 YFSETQ. Trimming removed 4 bases from V and 3 bases from J; junction bases left unmatched: 5. CDR3 residues: CASSTGQGGYEQYF. CDR3 bases: TGCGCCAGCAGCACGGGACAGGGAGGCTACGAGCAGTACTTC.

The rearrangement joins TRBV25-1 to TRBJ1-1; D remains ambiguous. The CDR3 totals 13 residues. Germline CDR1 MGHDK, CDR2 SYGVNS. The V gene lost 8 bases and the J gene lost 0 bases, with 10 bases spanning the gap. Written as DNA, the CDR3 is TGTGCCAGCCTAAACGGCATGAACACTGAAGCTTTCTTT. This sequence encodes CASLNGMNTEAFF.

The rearrangement links TRBV28 to TRBJ1-4, with D tentatively TRBD1 (5 bases). V lost 7 bases, J lost 1 base, and 10 bases lay in between. The length of the CDR3 is 14 residues. CDR1 is MDHEN, CDR2 SYDVKM, per germline. In DNA form, the CDR3 reads TGTGCCAGCATTCGGGGGGGAACTAATGAAAAACTGTTTTTT. Encoded protein: CASIRGGTNEKLFF.

V gene TRBV29-1 combines with J gene TRBJ2-3; 7 nucleotides agree with TRBD1. With V trimmed by 5 bases and J by 4 bases, 6 bases remained unmatched. The germline V gene encodes CDR1 SQVTM and CDR2 ANQGSEA. The CDR3 has 13 residues. The CDR3 region is CSVSFGTADTQYF. The CDR3 bases are TGCAGCGTTTCATTCGGGACAGCAGATACGCAGTATTTT.

A few counts support this clone. This chain joins TRBV5-8 and TRBJ1-4, with TRBD1 matching 10 bases. Germline V gives CDR1 SGHTS, CDR2 YDEGEE. This CDR3 is built from 14 residues. Trimming cost V 4 bases and J 6 bases; bases outside gene matches: 3. CDR3 amino acids: CASSKGQGHEKLFF. The CDR3 region has the DNA TGTGCCAGCAGCAAGGGACAGGGGCATGAAAAACTGTTTTTT. The whole variable domain, remainder taken from reference TRBV5-8 and TRBJ1-4, is EAGVTQSPTHLIKTRGQQATLRCSPISGHTSVYWYQQALGLGLQFLLWYDEGEERNRGNFPPRFSGRQFPNYSSELNVNALELEDSALYLCASSKGQGHEKLFFGSGTQLSVL.

In this sample, this clone turned up a few times. This chain links TRBV7-2 with TRBJ2-5; 13 nucleotides align to TRBD2. V was clipped by 1 base and J by 5 bases; unmatched bases: 1. CDR1 and CDR2 from the germline V gene are SGHTA and FQGNSA. This CDR3 is built from 15 residues. CDR3 region: CASSLGTSGSETQYF. The CDR3 nucleotides read TGTGCCAGCAGCTTAGGGACTAGCGGGAGTGAGACCCAGTACTTC. Looking up the rest from reference TRBV7-2 and TRBJ2-5 gives the full variable domain: GAGVSQSPSNKVTEKGKDVELRCDPISGHTALYWYRQSLGQGLEFLIYFQGNSAPDKSGLPSDRFSAERTGGSVSTLTIQRTQQEDSAVYLCASSLGTSGSETQYFGPGTRLLVL.

V is TRBV11-2 and J is TRBJ2-7; TRBD2 matches at 8 bases. V shed 2 bases, J shed 0 bases, and the junction held 3 bases outside the gene matches. The germline CDR1 and CDR2 sequences are SGHAT and FQNNGV. This CDR3 spans 15 amino acids. The CDR3 region has the DNA TGTGCCAGCAGCTTATCGAGCGGGAGCTCCTACGAGCAGTACTTC. This sequence encodes CASSLSSGSSYEQYF.

This rearrangement joins TRBV5-4 to TRBJ2-3; no clear D. Germline-derived CDR1 and CDR2 are SGHNT and YYREEE (reference sequence). The V end was cut by 0 bases, the J end by 4 bases, with 9 bases between. The CDR3 loop spans 14 amino acids. In DNA, the CDR3 is TGTGCCAGCAGCTTGGGAACGGCCGCAGATACGCAGTATTTT. Protein sequence: CASSLGTAADTQYF.

This clone was picked up many times. V is TRBV5-6 and J is TRBJ1-5; no clear D gene. The CDR3 is made up of 15 amino acids. V was pared by 4 bases and J by 1 base, with 12 bases between. Germline V CDR1 and CDR2: SGHDT, YYEEEE. Here the CDR3 DNA reads TGTGCCAGCAGCCAAATGGGCGGGAGCAATCAGCCCCAGCATTTT. Protein: CASSQMGGSNQPQHF.

This clone was detected only a few times. Other DNA sequences in this specimen translate into the identical CDR3. The V and J genes are TRBV7-9 and TRBJ2-1; 8 positions match TRBD2. CDR1 and CDR2 from the germline V gene are SEHNR and FQNEAQ (reference sequence). After removal of 0 bases from V and 0 bases from J, the junction contained 1 base not matched to a gene. There are 16 residues in the CDR3. CDR3 amino acids: CASSLASGVSYNEQFF. In nucleotides, the CDR3 is TGTGCCAGCAGCTTAGCTAGCGGGGTCTCCTACAATGAGCAGTTCTTC.

This clone was recorded only once. V is TRBV7-3 and J is TRBJ2-3, with 9 bases lining up with TRBD2. CDR1 and CDR2 (germline): SGHTA, FQGTGA. CDR3 length: 13 residues. With V trimmed by 6 bases and J by 4 bases, 2 bases remained unmatched. CDR3: CASSIAGADTQYF. DNA of the CDR3: TGTGCCAGCAGTATAGCGGGAGCAGATACGCAGTATTTT.

The table lists this clone with many counts. V gene TRBV10-3 combines with J gene TRBJ1-1; 7 nucleotides line up with TRBD1. The CDR3 is made up of 12 amino acids. Trimming cost V 5 bases and J 8 bases; bases outside gene matches: 5. Germline V gene lookup returns CDR1 ENHRY and CDR2 SYGVKD. CDR3 region: CAISSDRDEAFF. The CDR3 DNA reads TGTGCCATCAGTTCTGACAGGGACGAAGCTTTCTTT.

This clone was observed a few times. V and J are TRBV29-1 and TRBJ2-1, with D perhaps matching TRBD1 (6 bases). V was pared by 6 bases and J by 6 bases, with 18 bases between. The CDR3 length is 14 residues. The germline CDR1 and CDR2 sequences are SQVTM and ANQGSEA. DNA of the CDR3: TGCAGCGTGAACAGGGTCGGGACCCCCAATGAGCAGTTCTTC. It specifies CSVNRVGTPNEQFF.

This clone was counted only a few times. The chain has TRBV7-9 and TRBJ2-1; possible D gene TRBD2, 5 bases. This CDR3 is 13 amino acids long. V was clipped by 5 bases and J by 9 bases, with 14 bases between them. Germline V gene data show CDR1 as SEHNR and CDR2 as FQNEAQ (reference sequence). As DNA, the CDR3 is TGTGCCAGCAGCCCAGCGGCGGTCTTTGAGCAGTTCTTC. This sequence encodes CASSPAAVFEQFF.

J is TRBJ1-2 and V is TRBV7-2; D uncertain. The CDR3 is made up of 14 amino acids. The V and J ends lost 5 bases and 8 bases respectively, with 18 bases between them. Germline V CDR1 and CDR2: SGHTA, FQGNSA. CDR3 DNA sequence: TGTGCCAGCAGCCCTTCGGGAAGGGCGGGCGGCTACACCTTC. Translated: CASSPSGRAGGYTF.

This rearrangement joins TRBV28 to TRBJ1-2; 7 bases agree with TRBD1. Germline CDR1 reads MDHEN; CDR2 reads SYDVKM. The length of the CDR3 is 17 residues. The J segment lost 0 bases and the V segment lost 2 bases, leaving 9 bases of the junction unmatched. The CDR3 nucleotides are TGTGCCAGCAGTTTAGGGCAGGGGGTAACGACTAACTATGGCTACACCTTC. It is translated as CASSLGQGVTTNYGYTF.

This clone showed up many times. Here the CDR3 reads CASSPGWNTEAFF. The CDR3 DNA sequence: TGTGCCAGCAGCCCGGGCTGGAACACTGAAGCTTTCTTT. This chain links TRBV7-3 with TRBJ1-1; no definite D call. CDR1 is SGHTA, CDR2 FQGTGA, per germline. This CDR3 comprises 13 residues. Trimming pared 5 bases from V and 1 base from J, leaving 8 bases between. The whole variable domain, filled in from reference TRBV7-3 and TRBJ1-1, reads GAGVSQTPSNKVTEKGKYVELRCDPISGHTALYWYRQSLGQGPEFLIYFQGTGAADDSGLPNDRFFAVRPEGSVSTLKIQRTERGDSAVYLCASSPGWNTEAFFGQGTRLTVV.

This clone was recorded a few times. V and J are TRBV9 and TRBJ2-3; the D call may be TRBD1 or TRBD2 (5 bases each). Germline CDR1 and CDR2: SGDLS and YYNGEE. This CDR3 contains 15 residues. Trimming shortened V by 4 bases and J by 0 bases, and 12 bases separated the two germline ends. Written as DNA, the CDR3 is TGTGCCAGCAGCTCTCGGGGCGGTAGCACAGATACGCAGTATTTT. Translation gives CASSSRGGSTDTQYF. Full variable domain (remainder filled in from reference TRBV9 and TRBJ2-3): DSGVTQTPKHLITATGQRVTLRCSPRSGDLSVYWYQQSLDQGLQFLIQYYNGEERAKGNILERFSAQQFPDLHSELNLSSLELGDSALYFCASSSRGGSTDTQYFGPGTRLTVL.